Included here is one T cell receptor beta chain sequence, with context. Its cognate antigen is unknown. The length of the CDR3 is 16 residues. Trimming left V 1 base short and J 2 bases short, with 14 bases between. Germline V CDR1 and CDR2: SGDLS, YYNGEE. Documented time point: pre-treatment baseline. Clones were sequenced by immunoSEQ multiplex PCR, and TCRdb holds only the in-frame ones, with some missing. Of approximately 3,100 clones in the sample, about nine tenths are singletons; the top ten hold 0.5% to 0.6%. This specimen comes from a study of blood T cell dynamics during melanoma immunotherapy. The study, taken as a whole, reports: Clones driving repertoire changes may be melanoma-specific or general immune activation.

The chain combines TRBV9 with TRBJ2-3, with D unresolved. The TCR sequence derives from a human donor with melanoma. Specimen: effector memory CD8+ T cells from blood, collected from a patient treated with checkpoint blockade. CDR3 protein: CASSVPLGGVTDTQYF. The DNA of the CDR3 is TGTGCCAGCAGCGTACCACTGGGCGGAGTCACAGATACGCAGTATTTT.